The clone carrying this T cell receptor beta chain turned up a few times. Its target is unknown. The sample comes from a study of T-cell memory formation after mild COVID-19. Study overall: The TCR clusters were mostly specific to one donor.

Overall study findings and caveats: Some SARS-CoV-2-responding clones were already detected in memory before infection. Nothing confirmed that second-wave clones peaking on day 37 were specific for SARS-CoV-2.

TCRdb fed the 5' RACE reads into MiXCR, producing one record per CDR3 protein. The sample shows a few hundred thousand distinct CDR3 sequences, about 17% of them seen only once. The sequence was collected from a man younger than 35 who had mild COVID-19 (a few samples of this study predate the infection). Cell type and time point are not known. Sequenced material: PBMCs or a T cell subset sorted from them (not recorded which).

The CDR3 sequence: CASSFEGARRRETQYF. The CDR3 DNA sequence: TGTGCCAGCAGTTTTGAGGGAGCGAGGAGGAGAGAGACCCAGTACTTC. The rearrangement uses TRBV28 and TRBJ2-5, with D tentatively TRBD2 (5 bases). The CDR3 covers 16 residues. Germline V gene sequence: CDR1 MDHEN, CDR2 SYDVKM. Trimming took 3 bases from V and 4 from J, leaving 18 bases between them.